Here is one T cell receptor beta chain with its context. What it binds is unknown. Time point noted: peripheral blood 6 weeks after treatment start. Patient disease was locally advanced or metastatic urothelial carcinoma. This sample is part of a study of PD-L1 blockade in urothelial cancer. Study-level information: At 3 weeks (second dose) and 6 weeks after starting treatment, blood was analyzed.

The data were produced by immunoSEQ multiplex PCR, yet TCRdb's version contains in-frame clones alone and is incomplete. The repertoire holds roughly 110,000 clones, with under 95% as singletons. Study findings and constraints: Enhanced expansion of tumor-associated blood clones at 3 weeks characterized durable-benefit patients.

The V end was cut by 1 base, the J end by 0 bases, with 8 bases between. CDR1 and CDR2 (germline): SGHRS, YFSETQ. The CDR3 sequence is 15 residues long. The source of this sequence is a man between 60 and 75 years old with urothelial cancer. The sample consisted of PBMCs, taken around atezolizumab (anti-PD-L1) treatment. J is TRBJ1-3 and V is TRBV5-1; unclear D gene. The CDR3 DNA sequence: TGCGCCAGCAGCTTGCTACAGAACTCTGGAAACACCATATATTTT. It codes for CASSLLQNSGNTIYF.